Given below is one TCR beta chain in context. Its cognate antigen has yet to be identified. One end of the junction varies from germline; a read error may be responsible. The sample comes from a study of shared clonotypes between healthy human individuals (dated by TCRdb to 2020 to 2021). Concerning the study at large: A couple of women and three men aged 18 to 49 years were included in the cohort. To increase sequencing depth and limit assay-specific biases, TCR repertoire library preparation and sequencing were carried out by different laboratories using diverse techniques. The study deeply sequenced blood TCR repertoires of five healthy adults to estimate repertoire size and the extent of clonotype sharing between individuals. Each donor's leukapheresis produced roughly between roughly 0.94 and 9.5 billion PBMCs. Paper-wide results and their limitations: The small number of donors limited the genetic and exposure-history diversity represented. Pairwise subsampling indicated that sequencing depth was expected to affect the degree of clonotype sharing among donors. Sampling was limited to blood, and TCR repertoires in tissue likely differ from TCR repertoires in blood.

For CDR1 and CDR2, the germline V gene lists SGHRS and YFSETQ. From the cysteine through the phenylalanine, the CDR3 covers 10 amino acids. Only the CDR3 DNA stays, 30 bases, in frame from base 1. The donors were healthy, HIV-negative adults with no recently reported acute infections or vaccinations. All donors were Caucasian adults living in Nashville, Tennessee, USA. For unsorted samples, about 87 million PBMCs were counted, and genomic DNA was extracted using the QIAamp DNA Blood Mini kit. Blood was obtained by leukapheresis, after which PBMCs were separated by Ficoll-Histopaque density gradient centrifugation and cryopreserved in liquid nitrogen vapor phase. TCR CDR3 regions were amplified from genomic DNA by multiplex PCR using the deep immunoSEQ assay. Extracted genomic DNA from each cell subset was spread evenly across all wells of several immunoSEQ 96-well plates, with each plate serving as a replicate. For unsorted PBMC, 250 to 300 ng of genomic DNA, equivalent to approximately 30,000 T cell genomes, went into each replicate PCR. Unsorted PBMC genomic DNA was sequenced across ten immunoSEQ deep assay plates. The purified libraries were quantified using a Qubit 3.0 fluorometer, sized with a Bioanalyzer 2100, and then quantified again using the KAPA Library Quantification kit. Each immunoSEQ 96-well plate was sequenced on its own single-read 150-cycle Illumina NextSeq 550 flow cell. Per the original workflow: Because the immunoSEQ output held only junctional sequences and lacked quality scores, the filtering could not match the filtering applied to full-length reads. To assign V/J genes and CDR3, sequences were annotated using PyIR, a Python wrapper for IgBLAST v1.9, with IMGT germline references. Reads were removed for weak V/J assignments (E-value above 1e-6), missing CDR3, stop codons, out-of-frame junctions, or ambiguous translated residues. V3J clonotypes were defined as sequences sharing the same inferred V gene, J gene, and CDR3 amino acid sequence. Percentage overlap between repertoires was computed as shared unique clonotypes divided by the size of the smaller repertoire. Richness of each repertoire was evaluated using RTK rarefaction, the Chao1 estimator, and Recon v2.1 estimates of unobserved clonotypes. Held by TCRdb, this immuneACCESS table contains in-frame sequences only and omits some clones. Under half of the omission traces to an unresolved V gene where checked; the cause of the rest is unknown. Clone size and V and J calls were adopted from that table, with D and trimming inferred from the DNA. The sample table lists hundreds of thousands of clones, 70% to 80% of them with a count of one. About 12% of the sample lies in the top ten.

The V and J genes are TRBV5-1 and TRBJ1-2, and perhaps TRBD1 as D gene, on 5 matching bases. The sequenced material came from PBMCs. The clonotype originates from a middle-aged woman in good health. Some clones in this sample may be carry-over from other donors' samples. The CDR3 region: CASSVRACAF. The nucleotide sequence is TGCGCCAGCAGTGTCAGGGCCTGTGCCTTC. With the portions outside the CDR3 filled from the reference TRBV5-1 and TRBJ1-2 genes, the complete variable region becomes KAGVTQTPRYLIKTRGQQVTLSCSPISGHRSVSWYQQTPGQGLQFLFEYFSETQRNKGNFPGRFSGRQFSNSRSEMNVSTLELGDSALYLCASSVRACAFGSGTRLTVV.